This paragraph covers one T cell receptor (beta chain) sequence. The antigen is not known. This specimen comes from a study of neoadjuvant nivolumab and ipilimumab in lung cancer. Notes on the study in general: Only two of four nivolumab-treated tumors gained richness and clonality by surgery.

Measured with immunoSEQ multiplex PCR; TCRdb has only the in-frame clones, and not every one. The data show tens of thousands of clones, approximately 90% seen once. Per germline, CDR1 SEHNR and CDR2 FQNEAQ (reference sequence). The CDR3 is 14 residues long. Trimming removed 3 bases from V and 5 bases from J; junction bases left unmatched: 4. The material sequenced was peripheral blood, taken after neoadjuvant nivolumab, alone or with ipilimumab, at or shortly before surgery. The sequence came from an adult with non-small cell lung cancer. V gene TRBV7-9 combines with J gene TRBJ1-1, with 9 bases identical to TRBD1. DNA for the CDR3: TGTGCCAGCAGCTTCCGACAGGGGGGTACTGAAGCTTTCTTT. It encodes CASSFRQGGTEAFF.